Below, 26 T cell receptor beta chains from the same sample are listed, as sequenced in a study of T cell responses to AZD1222 COVID-19 vaccine. The data were produced by immunoSEQ multiplex PCR, yet TCRdb's version contains in-frame clones alone and is incomplete. There are approximately 130,000 clones in the sample; around 90% occur only once, and 0.9% to 1.3% lies in the top ten. This specimen was peripheral blood, taken 28 days after the second AZD1222 dose. The receptors were gathered from an adult who received the AZD1222 COVID-19 vaccine.

DNA of the CDR3: TGCGCCAGCAGCCAGTATCCCGGGGGGACAGCACTGAACACTGAAGCTTTCTTT. Protein product: CASSQYPGGTALNTEAFF. The gene calls are TRBV4-3 and TRBJ1-1; TRBD1 aligns across 7 bases. The ends lost 3 bases at V and 0 bases at J; junction bases unmatched: 13. CDR1 LGHNA and CDR2 YSLEER come from the germline V gene. CDR3 length: 18 residues.

The chain joins TRBV19 to TRBJ1-1, with D perhaps TRBD1 (5 bases). Germline loops: CDR1 LNHDA, CDR2 SQIVND (reference sequence). The CDR3 spans 12 residues. V was pared by 5 bases and J by 8 bases, with 12 bases between. CDR3 sequence (DNA): TGTGCCAGTAGTCAGGGACCAAAAGAAGCTTTCTTT. It translates to CASSQGPKEAFF.

The chain links TRBV10-3 to TRBJ1-2; 8 nucleotides align to TRBD1. CDR3 length equals 12 residues. Germline CDR1 is ENHRY and CDR2 is SYGVKD. V shed 6 bases, J shed 6 bases, and the junction held 3 bases outside the gene matches. The CDR3 loop is CAISRTGNGYTF. The CDR3 coding sequence is TGTGCCATCAGCCGGACAGGGAATGGCTACACCTTC.

The chain is built from TRBV4-3 and TRBJ1-1; D gene unclear. Germline lookup yields CDR1 LGHNA and CDR2 YSLEER. This CDR3 contains 15 residues. Trimming removed 0 bases at V and 5 bases at J, with 13 bases between. CDR3 sequence reads: CASSQDSRGGTEAFF. The CDR3, as DNA: TGCGCCAGCAGCCAAGATTCACGGGGAGGAACTGAAGCTTTCTTT.

The chain employs TRBV2 and TRBJ2-7; 10 bases align to TRBD1. This CDR3 has 14 residues. V shed 6 bases and J 6 bases; nucleotides not matched to a gene: 8. Per the germline V gene, CDR1 is SNHLY and CDR2 is FYNNEI. The CDR3 protein is CASRMGQGKAEQYF. CDR3 nucleotides: TGTGCCAGCAGAATGGGACAGGGGAAAGCCGAGCAGTACTTC.

The chain links TRBV19 to TRBJ1-2, with a tentative D call TRBD1 (5 bases). The germline V and J ends were trimmed by 2 bases and 0 bases, with 10 bases remaining between them. There are 15 residues in the CDR3. CDR1 and CDR2 from the germline V gene are LNHDA and SQIVND (reference sequence). The CDR3 nucleotides are TGTGCCAGTAGTATAACCAGGGACGCTAACTATGGCTACACCTTC. Translation gives CASSITRDANYGYTF.

The CDR3 coding sequence is TGCGCCAGCAGCCAAGAAGGGGCTGGGGCCAACGTCCTGACTTTC. Residues: CASSQEGAGANVLTF. This rearrangement joins TRBV4-1 to TRBJ2-6; a weak D match, TRBD1 (5 bases). The CDR3 has 15 amino acids. V lost 0 bases to trimming and J lost 2 bases, with 5 bases between them. Germline V gene data show CDR1 as MGHRA and CDR2 as YSYEKL.

The rearrangement joins TRBV5-1 to TRBJ2-4; 9 bases match TRBD1. CDR3 length equals 16 residues. V trimming: 1 base; J trimming: 6 bases; junction bases outside the gene matches: 8. CDR1 and CDR2 (germline): SGHRS, YFSETQ. CDR3 nucleotide sequence: TGCGCCAGCAGCTTGTTGACAGGGGGAGGTGGAAACATTCAGTACTTC. The encoded protein is CASSLLTGGGGNIQYF.

This clone was observed once. The CDR3, as DNA: TGTGCCTGGAGTGTAATGGGGGGACAAGAGACCCAGTACTTC. This codes for CAWSVMGGQETQYF. The V call is TRBV30, the J call TRBJ2-5; TRBD2 might be the D (6 bases). The V end was cut by 0 bases, the J end by 2 bases, with 10 bases between. The CDR3 extends over 14 amino acids. Germline CDR1 reads GTSNPN; CDR2 reads SVGIG (reference sequence).

The chain combines TRBV5-1 with TRBJ1-5; D is uncertain. Between the trimmed V and J ends, which lost 0 bases and 3 bases, there was a span of 7 bases. The CDR3 consists of 14 residues. Per the germline V gene, CDR1 is SGHRS and CDR2 is YFSETQ. For the CDR3, the DNA is TGCGCCAGCAGCTTGGGGCAGGTCAATCAGCCCCAGCATTTT. Its translation is CASSLGQVNQPQHF.

This chain links TRBV6-6 with TRBJ2-1, with D perhaps TRBD1 or TRBD2 (5 bases each). This CDR3 region has 16 residues. The V and J ends lost 0 bases and 9 bases respectively, with 18 bases between them. From germline, CDR1 is MNHNY and CDR2 SVGAGI (reference sequence). The CDR3 nucleotides read TGTGCCAGCAGTTACTCCGGGACCGCGGACCGGAGTGAGCAGTTCTTC. This sequence encodes CASSYSGTADRSEQFF.

The chain couples TRBV28 to TRBJ2-7; unclear D gene. CDR1 and CDR2 from the germline V gene are MDHEN and SYDVKM. V lost 5 bases, J lost 2 bases, and 7 bases lay in between. CDR3 length equals 12 residues. The CDR3 DNA sequence: TGTGCCAGCAGTGCACTAACCTACGAGCAGTACTTC. Translation: CASSALTYEQYF.

The chain combines TRBV27 with TRBJ2-7; D gene unclear. The CDR3 is 9 amino acids. The V end was cut by 8 bases, the J end by 6 bases, with 5 bases between. Germline V CDR1 and CDR2: MNHEY, SMNVEV (reference sequence). The CDR3 DNA follows: TGTGCCAGCGGCCCCGAGCAGTACTTC. This codes for CASGPEQYF.

A few counts support this clone. The J gene is TRBJ1-2, the V gene TRBV9; D is possibly TRBD1 (6 bases). Germline values: CDR1 SGDLS, CDR2 YYNGEE. Trimming left V 2 bases short and J 5 bases short, with 16 bases between. The CDR3 sequence is 15 residues long. The CDR3 sequence is CASSVDSRGRYGYTF. The DNA for the CDR3 is TGTGCCAGCAGCGTGGACAGCCGGGGACGATATGGCTACACCTTC.

J is TRBJ2-3 and V is TRBV4-1; TRBD2 is a possible D gene (5 bases). The CDR3 is made up of 13 amino acids. Trimming removed 8 bases from V and 7 bases from J, with 16 bases in between. Looked up from germline, CDR1 is MGHRA and CDR2 is YSYEKL. CDR3 protein: CASRPDREHTQYF. Written as DNA, the CDR3 is TGCGCCAGCCGACCCGACCGGGAACATACGCAGTATTTT.

This rearrangement joins TRBV29-1 to TRBJ2-5, with D possibly matching TRBD2 (6 bases). This CDR3 has 14 residues. Trimming took 3 bases from V and 0 from J, leaving 11 bases between them. In germline, CDR1 is SQVTM, CDR2 ANQGSEA. The CDR3 spells CSVELATYQETQYF. Written as DNA, the CDR3 is TGCAGCGTTGAGCTAGCGACTTACCAAGAGACCCAGTACTTC. The full variable domain, completed using reference TRBV29-1 and TRBJ2-5, is SAVISQKPSRDICQRGTSLTIQCQVDSQVTMMFWYRQQPGQSLTLIATANQGSEATYESGFVIDKFPISRPNLTFSTLTVSNMSPEDSSIYLCSVELATYQETQYFGPGTRLLVL.

The rearrangement links TRBV7-3 to TRBJ2-3; D ambiguous. The CDR3 has 13 amino acids. The V and J ends lost 2 bases and 3 bases respectively, with 6 bases between them. CDR1 SGHTA and CDR2 FQGTGA come from the germline V gene. The CDR3: CASSLGPTDTQYF. The CDR3 region has the DNA TGTGCCAGCAGCTTAGGGCCGACAGATACGCAGTATTTT.

V gene TRBV4-2 combines with J gene TRBJ2-7; 10 positions agree with TRBD2. Germline CDR1 is LGHNA and CDR2 is YNFKEQ. The trim removed 4 bases at V and 7 bases at J, leaving 13 bases unmatched. The CDR3 is 16 residues long. DNA of the CDR3: TGTGCCAGCAGCCTTATGCCTAGCGGGGGAGTGGAAGAGCAGTACTTC. This codes for CASSLMPSGGVEEQYF.

The rearrangement links TRBV19 to TRBJ2-7; 10 positions agree with TRBD1. The CDR3 is made up of 15 amino acids. Germline CDR1 and CDR2: LNHDA and SQIVND (reference sequence). The trim removed 5 bases at V and 6 bases at J, leaving 10 bases unmatched. In DNA, the CDR3 is TGTGCCAGTAGTCCCTCCGACAGGGGGCTAGGCGAGCAGTACTTC. This gives the protein CASSPSDRGLGEQYF.

The chain employs TRBV24-1 and TRBJ2-3; TRBD2 matches at 8 bases. CDR3 size: 17 residues. The ends lost 1 base at V and 4 bases at J; junction bases unmatched: 9. Germline V gene data show CDR1 as KGHDR and CDR2 as SFDVKD. In nucleotides, the CDR3 is TGTGCCACCAGTGATTTTACGGGAGGGCGGGGGGCAGATACGCAGTATTTT. Translating it yields CATSDFTGGRGADTQYF.

V gene TRBV30 combines with J gene TRBJ2-2; TRBD1 aligns across 8 bases. Germline V gives CDR1 GTSNPN, CDR2 SVGIG (reference sequence). This CDR3 region has 16 residues. V was pared by 3 bases and J by 5 bases, with 11 bases of the junction left unmatched. Here the CDR3 reads CAWRTGTGIRTGELFF. The CDR3 coding sequence is TGTGCCTGGAGGACTGGGACAGGTATTAGGACCGGGGAGCTGTTTTTT.

The J gene is TRBJ1-5, the V gene TRBV19; no definite D call. The germline V gene has CDR1 LNHDA and CDR2 SQIVND (reference sequence). The CDR3 has 14 residues. The V end was cut by 4 bases, the J end by 4 bases, with 11 bases between. In DNA, the CDR3 is TGTGCCAGTAGTACATCGACGGAGAATCAGCCCCAGCATTTT. Its protein is CASSTSTENQPQHF.

The chain has TRBV2 and TRBJ2-6; 10 nucleotides agree with TRBD1. Germline V gene sequence: CDR1 SNHLY, CDR2 FYNNEI. Trimming at V came to 6 bases and at J to 0 bases, leaving 5 bases not matched to a gene. The CDR3 contains 17 residues. Here the CDR3 DNA reads TGTGCCAGCAGCCCCGGGACAGGGGCCTCTGGGGCCAACGTCCTGACTTTC. This codes for CASSPGTGASGANVLTF.

A word on this clone: Germline and junction disagree at one end, which may indicate a read error. The genes are TRBV5-8 and TRBJ1-5; TRBD1 agrees at 12 bases. The CDR3 runs 14 residues. The germline gives CDR1 SGHTS, CDR2 YDEGEE. The CDR3, as DNA: TGTGCCAGCAACTTGGGACAGGGGGCGCGGTCCCAGCATTTT. Its translation is CASNLGQGARSQHF.

A few counts support this clone. The chain recombines TRBV7-3 with TRBJ2-7; D is perhaps TRBD2 (5 bases). Deletions cut 2 bases from V and 5 bases from J, with 16 bases between. Looked up from germline, CDR1 is SGHTA and CDR2 is FQGTGA. The CDR3 length is 15 residues. The CDR3 sequence: CASSLRGNGADEQYF. Written as DNA, the CDR3 is TGTGCCAGCAGCTTACGGGGAAACGGAGCCGACGAGCAGTACTTC. The whole variable domain, filled in from reference TRBV7-3 and TRBJ2-7, reads GAGVSQTPSNKVTEKGKYVELRCDPISGHTALYWYRQSLGQGPEFLIYFQGTGAADDSGLPNDRFFAVRPEGSVSTLKIQRTERGDSAVYLCASSLRGNGADEQYFGPGTRLTVT.

The gene calls are TRBV28 and TRBJ2-7, with 8 bases aligning to TRBD2. The CDR3 is 13 residues long. V gave up 6 bases and J gave up 4 bases; unmatched junction bases: 5. Germline V CDR1 and CDR2: MDHEN, SYDVKM. In DNA form, the CDR3 reads TGTGCCAGCAGGACGGGAGGGCGGTACGAGCAGTACTTC. This codes for CASRTGGRYEQYF.